Listed below are T cell receptor beta chains from one sample, sequenced in a study of T cells in Graves' hyperthyroidism and ophthalmopathy. TCRdb processed the multiplex PCR reads anew with MiXCR; each CDR3 protein has one entry. Counted here are approximately 510,000 distinct CDR3 sequences, less than 25% occurring once; the ten biggest clones make up 26%. Sequencing used blood. Source of these receptors: a man younger than 35 with Graves' hyperthyroidism. CDR3s include the opening cysteine and the closing phenylalanine or tryptophan. The D gene is left open where the match is weak. The size of a clone is reported for some rows only, either as once, few or many, or as a class for expanded clones.

J gene: TRBJ1-4
clone size: few
D gene: -
V gene: TRBV6-1
CDR3 DNA: TGTGCCAGCAGCTTCTGGGTGGGTGATGAAAAACTGTTTTTT
CDR3 protein: CASSFWVGDEKLFF

J gene: TRBJ1-5
clone size: few
D gene: TRBD1
V gene: TRBV12-5
CDR3 DNA: TGTGCTAGTGGTTTGGCCCGGGGACAGGTAGGACAGCCCCAGCATTTT
CDR3 protein: CASGLARGQVGQPQHF

J gene: TRBJ2-4
clone size: few
D gene: -
V gene: TRBV5-8
CDR3 DNA: TGTGCCAGCAGCTTGCGGGGGCCGAACATTCAGTACTTC
CDR3 protein: CASSLRGPNIQYF

J gene: TRBJ2-2
clone size: few
D gene: -
V gene: TRBV2
CDR3 DNA: TGTGCCAGCAACATACAAGTTACCGGGGAGCTGTTTTTT
CDR3 protein: CASNIQVTGELFF

J gene: TRBJ1-2
clone size: -
D gene: -
V gene: TRBV6-5
CDR3 DNA: TGTGCCAGCATTTACGGGACGGGAATCTATGGCTACACCTTC
CDR3 protein: CASIYGTGIYGYTF

J gene: TRBJ2-2
clone size: many
D gene: -
V gene: TRBV12-3/TRBV12-4
CDR3 DNA: TGTGCCAGCAGTCCTCTGTATCCCGGGAACACCGGGGAGCTGTTTTTT
CDR3 protein: CASSPLYPGNTGELFF

J gene: TRBJ2-7
clone size: many
D gene: TRBD1
V gene: TRBV28
CDR3 DNA: TGTGCCAGCAGTTTAGATACAGGGGCCAGCTCCTACGAGCAGTACTTC
CDR3 protein: CASSLDTGASSYEQYF

J gene: TRBJ2-7
clone size: many
D gene: -
V gene: TRBV11-1
CDR3 DNA: TGTGCCAGCAGCTTAGGTCCTCTAGGCCGGTCAAGCTCCTACGAGCAGTACTTC
CDR3 protein: CASSLGPLGRSSSYEQYF

J gene: TRBJ1-1
clone size: many
D gene: -
V gene: TRBV6-5
CDR3 DNA: TGTGCCAGCAGTTACATGGCGATGAACACTGAAGCTTTCTTT
CDR3 protein: CASSYMAMNTEAFF

J gene: TRBJ2-7
clone size: many
D gene: TRBD1
V gene: TRBV27
CDR3 DNA: TGTGCCAGCAGTTTTTTCGGACAGGGGCCATGCGAGCAGTACTTC
CDR3 protein: CASSFFGQGPCEQYF

J gene: TRBJ2-5
clone size: -
D gene: TRBD2
V gene: TRBV28
CDR3 DNA: TGTGCCAGCAGACAATTCAGACTAGCGGGGGCTCAAGAGACCCAGTACTTC
CDR3 protein: CASRQFRLAGAQETQYF

J gene: TRBJ2-2
clone size: many
D gene: -
V gene: TRBV24-1
CDR3 DNA: TGTGCCACCAGTGATGAGGACAAGTCCGGGAGGGAGCTGTTTTTT
CDR3 protein: CATSDEDKSGRELFF

J gene: TRBJ2-1
clone size: -
D gene: -
V gene: TRBV10-1
CDR3 DNA: TGCGCCAGCAGTGTTAAGGGGGCGCGGGGCTCCTACAATGAGCAGTTCTTC
CDR3 protein: CASSVKGARGSYNEQFF

J gene: TRBJ2-2
clone size: -
D gene: -
V gene: TRBV13
CDR3 DNA: TGTGCCAGCAGCCCTCAGGTGGAGGGGCCCAACACCGGGGAGCTGTTTTTT
CDR3 protein: CASSPQVEGPNTGELFF

J gene: TRBJ1-5
clone size: -
D gene: -
V gene: TRBV6-2/TRBV6-3
CDR3 DNA: TGTGCCAGCAGTACCGACGGGCGGCCCCAGCATTTT
CDR3 protein: CASSTDGRPQHF

J gene: TRBJ2-7
clone size: once
D gene: TRBD2
V gene: TRBV6-5
CDR3 DNA: TGTGCCAGCAGTTACGGCACTAGCGGGGGCTCCTACGAGCAGTACTTC
CDR3 protein: CASSYGTSGGSYEQYF

J gene: TRBJ1-5
clone size: many
D gene: -
V gene: TRBV5-5
CDR3 DNA: TGTGCCAGCAGCGCGGGGGTCCAATCTCAGCCCCAGCATTTT
CDR3 protein: CASSAGVQSQPQHF

J gene: TRBJ2-7
clone size: few
D gene: -
V gene: TRBV19
CDR3 DNA: TGTGCCAGTAGTAGGGGGGGCCCACTCGAGCAGTACTTC
CDR3 protein: CASSRGGPLEQYF

J gene: TRBJ2-5
clone size: few
D gene: TRBD1
V gene: TRBV20-1
CDR3 DNA: TGCAGTGCACCTAGACCAGCGGACAGGGAAGAGACCCAGTACTTC
CDR3 protein: CSAPRPADREETQYF

J gene: TRBJ2-7
clone size: -
D gene: TRBD2
V gene: TRBV29-1
CDR3 DNA: TGCAGCGGCATGGGGACTAGCGAGCCGAGAGGGGTCTACGAGCAGTACTTC
CDR3 protein: CSGMGTSEPRGVYEQYF

J gene: TRBJ1-6
clone size: -
D gene: -
V gene: TRBV30
CDR3 DNA: TGTGCCTGGAGTGAAGTCCAGGGGTCACCCCTCCACTTT
CDR3 protein: CAWSEVQGSPLHF

J gene: TRBJ2-6
clone size: many
D gene: -
V gene: TRBV28
CDR3 DNA: TGTGCCAGCAGTTCCGTGGGACAATCTGGGGCCAACGTCCTGACTTTC
CDR3 protein: CASSSVGQSGANVLTF

J gene: TRBJ2-5
clone size: few
D gene: -
V gene: TRBV30
CDR3 DNA: TGTGCCTGGAGCGGAGGGGTAGCTAGTCGAGAGACCCAGTACTTC
CDR3 protein: CAWSGGVASRETQYF

J gene: TRBJ1-2
clone size: many
D gene: -
V gene: TRBV28
CDR3 DNA: TGTGCCAGCAGTTTAGTCGCCAGGAGTAACTATGGCTACACCTTC
CDR3 protein: CASSLVARSNYGYTF

J gene: TRBJ2-2
clone size: -
D gene: -
V gene: TRBV7-2
CDR3 DNA: TGTGCCAGCAGCTTATTCACGAACACCGGGGAGCTGTTTTTT
CDR3 protein: CASSLFTNTGELFF

J gene: TRBJ2-7
clone size: -
D gene: -
V gene: TRBV29-1
CDR3 DNA: TGCAGCGTTGAAGGGGGCTACAGCTCCTACGAGCAGTACTTC
CDR3 protein: CSVEGGYSSYEQYF

J gene: TRBJ2-7
clone size: many
D gene: -
V gene: TRBV12-3/TRBV12-4
CDR3 DNA: TGTGCCAGCAGTCCTCGGACTCAAACCTACGAGCAGTACTTC
CDR3 protein: CASSPRTQTYEQYF